This entry is about one T cell receptor (beta chain). The antigen is not known. Germline V lookup: CDR1 SGHDN, CDR2 FVKESK. V was clipped by 3 bases and J by 2 bases, with 6 bases between them. The CDR3 runs 13 residues. Clones were sequenced by immunoSEQ multiplex PCR, and TCRdb holds only the in-frame ones, with some missing. The sample carries 100,000 or so clones, approximately 89% recorded once. The data derive from a study of identifying expanded T cells in peripheral blood. The study, taken as a whole, reports: Differentially abundant clones: approximately 1.3 between replicates, about 15 at approximately 13 days, approximately 19 at four. Roughly two-week clone count variance significantly increased as total template count grew.

Healthy donors had no documented immune events, such as infections, while sampled. The J gene is TRBJ2-3, the V gene TRBV14; unclear D gene. This receptor was taken from a person aged 18 to 70 in good health. Specimen: blood. CDR3 nucleotides: TGTGCCAGCAGCCAGGCAAACACAGATACGCAGTATTTT. This sequence encodes CASSQANTDTQYF.